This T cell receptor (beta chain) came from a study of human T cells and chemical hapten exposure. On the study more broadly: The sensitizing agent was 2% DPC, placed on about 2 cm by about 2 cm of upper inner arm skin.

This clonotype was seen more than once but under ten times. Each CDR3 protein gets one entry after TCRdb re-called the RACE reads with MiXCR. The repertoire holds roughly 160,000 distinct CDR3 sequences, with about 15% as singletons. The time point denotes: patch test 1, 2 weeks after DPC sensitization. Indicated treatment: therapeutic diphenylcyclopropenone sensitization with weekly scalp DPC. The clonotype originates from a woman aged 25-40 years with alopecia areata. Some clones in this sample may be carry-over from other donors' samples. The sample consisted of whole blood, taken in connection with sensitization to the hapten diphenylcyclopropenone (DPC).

The CDR3 protein is CATRASGSHEQFF. The CDR3 nucleotides are TGTGCCACCCGGGCTAGCGGGAGCCATGAGCAGTTCTTC. The chain carries TRBV24-1 and TRBJ2-1; 10 bases map to TRBD2. The CDR3 extends over 13 amino acids. The J segment lost 8 bases and the V segment lost 9 bases, leaving 6 bases of the junction unmatched. The germline V gene has CDR1 KGHDR and CDR2 SFDVKD.